This T cell receptor (beta chain) was sequenced during a study of T cells in Graves' hyperthyroidism and ophthalmopathy. Study observations and caveats: Blood also contained most expanded thyroid clonotypes above 0.001. Ophthalmopathy was predicted by the model a median of about 6.5 months ahead of onset.

This CDR3 has 14 residues. The germline V gene encodes CDR1 DFQATT and CDR2 SNEGSKA (reference sequence). Authors of the study amplified TCR beta CDR3 regions from RNA transcripts. The study used the HTBI primer set for a first-round RT-PCR of the TCR CDR3. From the multiplex PCR reads, TCRdb called clonotypes with MiXCR, one entry per CDR3 protein. The data contain around 500,000 distinct CDR3 sequences, approximately 16% of them seen just once; the ten biggest clones take up about 31%. Worth noting for this clonotype: Its target is unknown.

From more than 9.5 ml of fresh peripheral blood, PBMCs were isolated. Sequencing was carried out using blood. This chain links TRBV20-1 with TRBJ2-3, with 7 bases matching TRBD2. This clonotype was sampled from a woman aged 30 to 39 with Graves' ophthalmopathy. The CDR3 sequence: CGFGGLPRLDTQYF. The CDR3 nucleotides read TGCGGCTTTGGGGGACTACCCCGTTTGGATACGCAGTATTTT.